The clone carrying this T cell receptor beta chain appeared a few times. There are 13 residues in the CDR3. CDR1 is SGHAT, CDR2 FQDESV, per germline (reference sequence). J lost 10 bases, V lost 6 bases, and 6 bases had no gene match. This entry comes from a study of blood T cell repertoires in COVID-19. Clones were sequenced by immunoSEQ multiplex PCR, and TCRdb holds only the in-frame ones, with some missing. The data contain approximately 200,000 clones, 85% to 90% of them singletons. Input material: PBMCs or T cells enriched from blood (not recorded which). The receptor comes from a woman aged 35 to 49 with acute COVID-19. The V call is TRBV11-1, the J call TRBJ1-6, with 7 bases identical to TRBD1. CDR3 sequence: CASRPDRASPLHF. CDR3 nucleotide sequence: TGTGCCAGCAGACCTGACAGGGCCTCACCCCTCCACTTT.